The source of this T cell receptor beta chain is a study of glioma-infiltrating T cells. Findings of the study overall: Very few CDR3 sequences were shared between tissue and blood. Tissue-blood divergence was below expectation in non-neoplastic patients, above in gliomas.

About this clonotype itself: Its cognate antigen is unknown. Compared with germline, one end of the junction differs, possibly owing to a read error.

Amplification of TCR alpha and beta CDR3 regions from RNA used iRepertoire nested multiplex PCR. For one-step reverse transcription and amplification, about 85-400 ng of tissue mRNA or PBMC total RNA was used. TCRdb independently ran MiXCR on the multiplex PCR reads; one entry per CDR3 protein. The sample has 100,000 to 150,000 distinct CDR3 sequences, roughly 24% seen once. The CDR3 runs to 15 residues. The V gene's germline CDR1 is SNHLY and CDR2 FYNNEI. The sequencing sample was made of glioma tissue, nonneoplastic brain tissue, or PBMCs (not recorded which). The chain combines TRBV2 with TRBJ2-1; 10 nucleotides match TRBD2. The TCR originated in a human donor with low-grade glioma or glioblastoma, undergoing nonglioma brain surgery, or in good health (not recorded which). The CDR3 here is CASGRTSGTYNEQFF. Here the CDR3 DNA reads TGCGCCAGCGGTCGTACTAGCGGGACGTACAATGAGCAGTTCTTC.